Here is one T cell receptor (beta chain) with its context. Trimming left V 5 bases short and J 0 bases short, with 17 bases between. The CDR3 extends over 18 amino acids. Germline V CDR1 and CDR2: SGHTA, FQGNSA. This entry comes from a study of blood T cell repertoires in COVID-19. Study overall: The origin of the acute and convalescent COVID-19 samples was the United States, Italy and Spain. T cells, B-cell-depleted T cells, or PBMCs supplied cDNA or gDNA.

Profiling relied on immunoSEQ multiplex PCR, and the TCRdb table lists in-frame clones only, not all of them. The data show 160,000 or so clones, 80% to 90% seen once. This clonotype was sampled from a man aged 60 to 75 with acute or convalescent COVID-19. Source material: peripheral blood. The chain has TRBV7-2 and TRBJ1-6, with D tentatively TRBD1 (6 bases). CDR3: CASSLPGTPSSYNSPLHF. Written as DNA, the CDR3 is TGTGCCAGCAGCCTCCCCGGGACACCAAGCTCCTATAATTCACCCCTCCACTTT. The whole variable domain, remainder taken from reference TRBV7-2 and TRBJ1-6, is GAGVSQSPSNKVTEKGKDVELRCDPISGHTALYWYRQSLGQGLEFLIYFQGNSAPDKSGLPSDRFSAERTGGSVSTLTIQRTQQEDSAVYLCASSLPGTPSSYNSPLHFGNGTRLTVT.